The 9 T cell receptor beta chains below come from one sample, sequenced in a study of cytomegalovirus exposure and HLA in healthy donors. Primers for the PCR totalled 60 Vbeta and 13 Jbeta. Profiled with immunoSEQ multiplex PCR; TCRdb holds only in-frame clones, not every one. The sample has over 150,000 clones; 65% to 80% are singletons. The sample was PBMCs. These TCRs come from a woman aged 50 to 60 in good health and CMV-seropositive.

This chain links TRBV19 with TRBJ1-2, with a weak D call TRBD1 (6 bases). The CDR3 spans 13 residues. The V end lost 7 bases, the J end lost 3 bases, and 12 bases lay between the germline ends. Germline-derived CDR1 and CDR2 are LNHDA and SQIVND (reference sequence). DNA for the CDR3: TGTGCCAGTAACAGGGATCCGGACTATGGCTACACCTTC. Translated, it gives CASNRDPDYGYTF.

J is TRBJ1-1 and V is TRBV5-4; D remains ambiguous. Between the trimmed V and J ends, which lost 2 bases and 2 bases, there was a span of 16 bases. The CDR3 is 16 residues long. CDR1 is SGHNT and CDR2 is YYREEE in the germline V gene (reference sequence). CDR3 nucleotides: TGTGCCAGCAGCTTAGGGCCAGCTCGGGGAAACACTGAAGCTTTCTTT. It yields the protein CASSLGPARGNTEAFF. Filled out from reference TRBV5-4 and TRBJ1-1, the complete variable domain reads ETGVTQSPTHLIKTRGQQVTLRCSSQSGHNTVSWYQQALGQGPQFIFQYYREEENGRGNFPPRFSGLQFPNYSSELNVNALELDDSALYLCASSLGPARGNTEAFFGQGTRLTVV.

The gene calls are TRBV4-3 and TRBJ1-6; D might be TRBD1 (5 bases). Germline CDR1 reads LGHNA; CDR2 reads YSLEER. With 0 bases removed from V and 9 bases from J, the gap between germline ends came to 15 bases. This CDR3 has 16 residues. The CDR3 reads CASSQDLVGASSPLHF. The DNA of the CDR3 is TGCGCCAGCAGCCAAGATCTAGTAGGGGCCAGTTCACCCCTCCACTTT.

V gene TRBV6-6 combines with J gene TRBJ2-2; D is possibly TRBD1 (6 bases). CDR1 is MNHNY, CDR2 SVGAGI, per germline (reference sequence). The V end was cut by 5 bases, the J end by 4 bases, with 17 bases between. This CDR3 is 16 amino acids long. CDR3 nucleotides: TGTGCCAGCAGTCGCCTGACCGGGACATTCACCGGGGAGCTGTTTTTT. Protein sequence: CASSRLTGTFTGELFF.

This clone was observed a handful of times. This sequence joins TRBV5-1 and TRBJ1-2, with no clear D. Germline-derived CDR1 and CDR2 are SGHRS and YFSETQ. The length of the CDR3 is 13 residues. Between the trimmed V and J ends, which lost 5 bases and 2 bases, there was a span of 10 bases. DNA for the CDR3: TGCGCCAGCAGACCCGACATAAACTATGGCTACACCTTC. Translation: CASRPDINYGYTF.

As for this clone: Other nucleotide sequences from this sample produce the same CDR3. For the CDR3, the DNA is TGTGCCAGTAGTACCCGGGGGCCAGGGGGCCCTAATGAAAAACTGTTTTTT. Translation gives CASSTRGPGGPNEKLFF. V usage is TRBV19 and J usage is TRBJ1-4; 8 bases line up with TRBD1. The CDR3 is made up of 17 amino acids. The junction had 10 bases not matched to a gene; V was cut back by 4 bases and J by 3 bases. Per the germline V gene, CDR1 is LNHDA and CDR2 is SQIVND (reference sequence).

The chain has TRBV4-3 and TRBJ1-2; 8 bases map to TRBD1. V dropped 5 bases and J dropped 6; count of bases not matched to a gene: 14. The CDR3 covers 16 residues. CDR1 is LGHNA, CDR2 YSLEER, per germline. CDR3 in amino acids: CASSSPGQVDINGYTF. As DNA, the CDR3 is TGCGCCAGCAGCTCCCCGGGACAGGTAGACATTAATGGCTACACCTTC.

A remark on this clone: At one end, the junction sequence differs from germline, possibly due to a read error. V usage is TRBV18 and J usage is TRBJ1-1; tentative D call: TRBD1 (5 bases). CDR1 KGHSH and CDR2 LQKENI come from the germline V gene. CDR3 size: 12 residues. Here the CDR3 reads CASSPVGTEAFF. DNA for the CDR3: TGTGCCAGCTCACCGGTTGGGACTGAGGCTTTCTTT.

V gene TRBV4-1 combines with J gene TRBJ2-7; the D gene is possibly TRBD1 (5 bases). CDR3 size: 17 residues. Trimming removed 0 bases at V and 0 bases at J, with 15 bases between. Germline V gene sequence: CDR1 MGHRA, CDR2 YSYEKL. The CDR3 region is CASSQDDSSYYSYEQYF. The CDR3 DNA follows: TGCGCCAGCAGCCAAGATGACAGCTCTTACTACTCCTACGAGCAGTACTTC.